Each of the 18 T cell receptor beta chains below was sequenced from the same sample in a study of blood T cell repertoires in COVID-19. The repertoire was sequenced with immunoSEQ multiplex PCR; TCRdb's copy has only in-frame clones and lacks some. The sample includes about 120,000 clones, just over 85% of them seen just once. Sequencing input: peripheral blood. These receptors were taken from a man aged 40-49 years with acute or convalescent COVID-19.

The chain links TRBV5-6 to TRBJ1-5; perhaps TRBD1 as D (6 bases). Trimming took 5 bases from V and 5 from J, leaving 14 bases between them. CDR3 length: 14 residues. Germline CDR1 reads SGHDT; CDR2 reads YYEEEE. CDR3 sequence (DNA): TGTGCCAGCAGTTCTCAACAGGGAGATCAGCCCCAGCATTTT. This gives the protein CASSSQQGDQPQHF.

The chain joins TRBV6-5 to TRBJ2-7; 8 positions match TRBD1. V gave up 3 bases and J gave up 2 bases; unmatched junction bases: 9. CDR1 and CDR2 from the germline V gene are MNHEY and SVGAGI. CDR3 size: 16 residues. As DNA, the CDR3 is TGTGCCAGCAGTTATGGGAGAGGGACAGGAACCTACGAGCAGTACTTC. Protein: CASSYGRGTGTYEQYF.

This chain joins TRBV2 and TRBJ1-2, with 7 bases identical to TRBD1. The CDR3 totals 12 residues. The ends lost 8 bases at V and 5 bases at J; junction bases unmatched: 5. CDR1 and CDR2 (germline): SNHLY, FYNNEI. The CDR3 is CASDRDNYGYTF. CDR3 DNA: TGTGCCAGCGACAGGGATAATTATGGCTACACCTTC.

The chain combines TRBV19 with TRBJ1-1, with TRBD1 identical over 9 bases. After removal of 6 bases from V and 7 bases from J, the junction contained 6 bases not matched to a gene. Germline V gene lookup returns CDR1 LNHDA and CDR2 SQIVND (reference sequence). This CDR3 has 13 residues. The CDR3 spells CASSGDREGEAFF. Written as DNA, the CDR3 is TGTGCCAGTAGCGGGGACAGGGAAGGTGAAGCTTTCTTT.

This chain uses TRBV6-5 with TRBJ1-2; TRBD1 might be the D (6 bases). This CDR3 is 13 amino acids long. The ends were cut back, 5 bases at V and 1 base at J, with 8 bases in the middle. The germline CDR1 and CDR2 sequences are MNHEY and SVGAGI. CDR3 in DNA: TGTGCCAGCAGTAGGGGGGGTAACTATGGCTACACCTTC. This encodes CASSRGGNYGYTF.

V gene TRBV4-1 combines with J gene TRBJ2-1, with 7 bases aligning to TRBD2. The CDR3 totals 16 residues. Trimming took 1 base from V and 2 from J; bases not matched to a gene: 5. Looked up from germline, CDR1 is MGHRA and CDR2 is YSYEKL. The CDR3 region has the DNA TGCGCCAGCAGCCAAGGGTTGGCGGGGGCCTACAATGAGCAGTTCTTC. It translates to CASSQGLAGAYNEQFF.

The chain joins TRBV30 to TRBJ2-1, with 9 bases lining up with TRBD2. Germline V gives CDR1 GTSNPN, CDR2 SVGIG (reference sequence). This CDR3 comprises 13 residues. With V trimmed by 2 bases and J by 10 bases, 6 bases remained unmatched. The CDR3 is CAWSHSGSQEQFF. As DNA, the CDR3 is TGTGCCTGGAGTCATAGCGGGAGTCAAGAGCAGTTCTTC. Filled out from reference TRBV30 and TRBJ2-1, the complete variable domain reads SQTIHQWPATLVQPVGSPLSLECTVEGTSNPNLYWYRQAAGRGLQLLFYSVGIGQISSEVPQNLSASRPQDRQFILSSKKLLLSDSGFYLCAWSHSGSQEQFFGPGTRLTVL.

V usage is TRBV14 and J usage is TRBJ2-2; TRBD2 matches at 10 bases. Germline lookup yields CDR1 SGHDN and CDR2 FVKESK. The CDR3 runs to 18 residues. The ends lost 2 bases at V and 4 bases at J; junction bases unmatched: 10. In DNA, the CDR3 is TGTGCCAGCAGCCAAAGGCCCCTAGCGGGGGAGATCACCGGGGAGCTGTTTTTT. It is translated as CASSQRPLAGEITGELFF.

The CDR3 loop reads CAWSPSGPYEQYF. In DNA, the CDR3 is TGTGCCTGGAGTCCCAGCGGACCCTACGAGCAGTACTTC. J is TRBJ2-7 and V is TRBV30; a possible D gene is TRBD2 (5 bases). Germline CDR1 reads GTSNPN; CDR2 reads SVGIG (reference sequence). The CDR3 is 13 amino acids. V lost 2 bases and J 2 bases, leaving 10 bases between the germline ends. Complete variable domain (other parts from reference TRBV30 and TRBJ2-7): SQTIHQWPATLVQPVGSPLSLECTVEGTSNPNLYWYRQAAGRGLQLLFYSVGIGQISSEVPQNLSASRPQDRQFILSSKKLLLSDSGFYLCAWSPSGPYEQYFGPGTRLTVT.

V is TRBV19 and J is TRBJ1-1; D remains unclear. The V end was cut by 3 bases, the J end by 5 bases, with 10 bases between. Per germline, CDR1 LNHDA and CDR2 SQIVND (reference sequence). The CDR3 runs 13 residues. The CDR3 loop is CASSIAQETEAFF. CDR3 nucleotide sequence: TGTGCCAGTAGTATCGCCCAGGAAACTGAAGCTTTCTTT.

The chain has TRBV18 and TRBJ1-2; 7 bases agree with TRBD1. CDR1 and CDR2 (germline): KGHSH, LQKENI. V trimming: 5 bases; J trimming: 5 bases; junction bases outside the gene matches: 11. This CDR3 comprises 15 residues. Here the CDR3 DNA reads TGTGCCAGCTCAGATACAGGGGCCCTCGGGTATGGCTACACCTTC. It is translated as CASSDTGALGYGYTF.

The rearrangement links TRBV6-2 or TRBV6-3 to TRBJ1-5; D is unclear. The CDR3 loop spans 15 amino acids. The V gene's germline CDR1 is MNHEY and CDR2 SVGEGT. Trimming cost V 6 bases and J 11 bases, with 23 bases left between them. CDR3 amino acids: CASSILETGDTTQHF. CDR3 nucleotides: TGTGCCAGCAGCATACTTGAAACGGGAGACACGACCCAGCATTTT.

This clone appeared a single time. In DNA form, the CDR3 reads TGTGCCTGGAGCCGTTCAGGGGGCGCGTACAATGAGCAGTTCTTC. Amino acid sequence: CAWSRSGGAYNEQFF. The rearrangement uses TRBV30 and TRBJ2-1, with 8 bases aligning to TRBD1. V shed 3 bases and J 4 bases; nucleotides not matched to a gene: 8. The CDR3 length is 15 residues. Germline CDR1 and CDR2: GTSNPN and SVGIG (reference sequence).

This chain links TRBV3-1 (or the pseudogene TRBV3-2) with TRBJ2-2; possible D gene TRBD2, 6 bases. The V gene lost 2 bases and the J gene lost 10 bases, with 17 bases spanning the gap. The CDR3 is 15 residues long. CDR1 is LGHDT and CDR2 is YNNKEL in the germline V gene (reference sequence). The CDR3 here is CASSQTAGGPEELFF. The DNA for the CDR3 is TGTGCCAGCAGCCAAACAGCGGGCGGGCCAGAGGAGCTGTTTTTT.

V gene TRBV7-7 combines with J gene TRBJ2-5, with 12 bases matching TRBD2. V was clipped by 4 bases and J by 5 bases; unmatched bases: 8. CDR3 length: 16 amino acids. Germline V gene data show CDR1 as SSHAT and CDR2 as FNYEAQ (reference sequence). CDR3 nucleotide sequence: TGTGCCAGCAGCTCCGGACTAGCGGGAAGCGGGGAGACCCAGTACTTC. Translating gives CASSSGLAGSGETQYF.

A word on this clone: Other DNA variants within this sample encode the same CDR3. V gene TRBV19 combines with J gene TRBJ1-5; D is unclear. This CDR3 is built from 15 residues. Trimming shortened V by 1 base and J by 7 bases, and 14 bases separated the two germline ends. Germline assignment: CDR1 LNHDA and CDR2 SQIVND (reference sequence). CDR3 DNA: TGTGCCAGTAGTATAGGCGAGGGAGGAAACCAGCCCCAGCATTTT. This sequence encodes CASSIGEGGNQPQHF. Full variable domain (missing parts from reference TRBV19 and TRBJ1-5): DGGITQSPKYLFRKEGQNVTLSCEQNLNHDAMYWYRQDPGQGLRLIYYSQIVNDFQKGDIAEGYSVSREKKESFPLTVTSAQKNPTAFYLCASSIGEGGNQPQHFGDGTRLSIL.

V and J are TRBV2 and TRBJ2-2; 9 bases agree with TRBD2. Germline CDR1 and CDR2: SNHLY and FYNNEI. V shed 8 bases, J shed 6 bases, and the junction held 7 bases outside the gene matches. This CDR3 is built from 14 residues. In DNA, the CDR3 is TGTGCCAGCTCTAGCGGGATAGGGGCCGGGGAGCTGTTTTTT. This encodes CASSSGIGAGELFF. Complete variable domain (other parts from reference TRBV2 and TRBJ2-2): EPEVTQTPSHQVTQMGQEVILRCVPISNHLYFYWYRQILGQKVEFLVSFYNNEISEKSEIFDDQFSVERPDGSNFTLKIRSTKLEDSAMYFCASSSGIGAGELFFGEGSRLTVL.

The gene calls are TRBV7-9 and TRBJ1-2; D is possibly TRBD1 (6 bases). Germline lookup yields CDR1 SEHNR and CDR2 FQNEAQ (reference sequence). V was pared by 4 bases and J by 6 bases, with 18 bases between. This CDR3 comprises 15 residues. The CDR3: CASSSARGVLHGYTF. The CDR3 bases are TGTGCCAGCAGCTCCGCCAGGGGTGTTCTACATGGCTACACCTTC.